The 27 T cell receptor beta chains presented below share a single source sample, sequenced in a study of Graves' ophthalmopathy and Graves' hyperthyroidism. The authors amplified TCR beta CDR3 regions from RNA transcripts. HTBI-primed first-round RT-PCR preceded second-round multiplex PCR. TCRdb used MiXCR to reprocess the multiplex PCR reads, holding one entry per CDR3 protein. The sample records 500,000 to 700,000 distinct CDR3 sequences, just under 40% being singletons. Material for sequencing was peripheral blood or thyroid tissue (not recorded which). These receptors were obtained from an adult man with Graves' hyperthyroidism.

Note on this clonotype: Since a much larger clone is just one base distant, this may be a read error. CDR3 region: CASNLYTQDSYGYTF. CDR3 bases: TGTGCCAGCAACTTATACACACAAGACAGCTATGGCTACACCTTC. The rearrangement joins TRBV7-2 to TRBJ1-2; D is perhaps TRBD1 (5 bases). This CDR3 comprises 15 residues. The germline V gene encodes CDR1 SGHTA and CDR2 FQGNSA.

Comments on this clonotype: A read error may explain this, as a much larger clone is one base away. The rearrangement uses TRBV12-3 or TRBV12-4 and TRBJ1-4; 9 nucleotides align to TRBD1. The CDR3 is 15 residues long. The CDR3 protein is CASSPQGAANEKLLF. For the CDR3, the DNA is TGTGCCAGCAGTCCACAGGGGGCGGCTAATGAAAAACTGCTTTTT.

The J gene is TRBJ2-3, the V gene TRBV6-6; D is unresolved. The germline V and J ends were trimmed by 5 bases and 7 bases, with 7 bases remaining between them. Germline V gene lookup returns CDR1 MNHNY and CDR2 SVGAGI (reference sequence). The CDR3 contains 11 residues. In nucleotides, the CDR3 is TGTGCCAGCAGTGAAGGGTATACGCAGTATTTT. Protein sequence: CASSEGYTQYF.

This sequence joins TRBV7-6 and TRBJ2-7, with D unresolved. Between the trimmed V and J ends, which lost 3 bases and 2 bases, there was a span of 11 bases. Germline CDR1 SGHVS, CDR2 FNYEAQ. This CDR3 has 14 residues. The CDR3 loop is CASSLGRIAYEQYF. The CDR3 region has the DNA TGTGCCAGCAGCTTGGGAAGAATCGCCTACGAGCAGTACTTC.

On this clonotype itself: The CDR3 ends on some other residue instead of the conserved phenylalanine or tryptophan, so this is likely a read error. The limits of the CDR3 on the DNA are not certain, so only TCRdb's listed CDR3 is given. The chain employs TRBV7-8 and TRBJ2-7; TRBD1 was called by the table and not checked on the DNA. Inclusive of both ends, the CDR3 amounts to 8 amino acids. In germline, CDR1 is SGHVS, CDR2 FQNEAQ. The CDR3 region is CASSCSGT.

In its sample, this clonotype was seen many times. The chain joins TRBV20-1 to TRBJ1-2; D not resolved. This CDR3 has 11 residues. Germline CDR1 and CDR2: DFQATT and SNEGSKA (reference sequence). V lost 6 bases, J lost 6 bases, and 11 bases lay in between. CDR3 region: CSARKGDGYTF. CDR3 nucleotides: TGCAGTGCCAGGAAGGGTGATGGCTACACCTTC.

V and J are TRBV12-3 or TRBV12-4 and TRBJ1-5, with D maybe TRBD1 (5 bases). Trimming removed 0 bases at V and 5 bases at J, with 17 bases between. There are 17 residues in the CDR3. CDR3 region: CASSLAVGAEGDQPQHF. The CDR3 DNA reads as TGTGCCAGCAGTTTAGCCGTCGGGGCCGAAGGGGATCAGCCCCAGCATTTT.

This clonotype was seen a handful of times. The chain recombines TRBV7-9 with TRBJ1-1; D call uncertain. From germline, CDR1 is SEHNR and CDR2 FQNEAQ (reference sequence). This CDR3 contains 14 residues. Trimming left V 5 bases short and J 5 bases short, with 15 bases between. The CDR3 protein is CASSRRFDGTEAFF. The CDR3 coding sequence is TGTGCCAGCAGCCGAAGATTTGATGGGACTGAAGCTTTCTTT. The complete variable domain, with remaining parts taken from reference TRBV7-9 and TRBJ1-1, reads DTGVSQNPRHKITKRGQNVTFRCDPISEHNRLYWYRQTLGQGPEFLTYFQNEAQLEKSRLLSDRFSAERPKGSFSTLEIQRTEQGDSAMYLCASSRRFDGTEAFFGQGTRLTVV.

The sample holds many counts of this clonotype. This CDR3 reads CASSGTGIPNYGYTF. The DNA of the CDR3 is TGTGCCAGTAGTGGAACAGGGATCCCTAACTATGGCTACACCTTC. This rearrangement joins TRBV19 to TRBJ1-2, with a possible D match to TRBD1 (6 bases). Trimming removed 5 bases from V and 0 bases from J, with 13 bases in between. Germline-derived CDR1 and CDR2 are LNHDA and SQIVND (reference sequence). This CDR3 region has 15 residues.

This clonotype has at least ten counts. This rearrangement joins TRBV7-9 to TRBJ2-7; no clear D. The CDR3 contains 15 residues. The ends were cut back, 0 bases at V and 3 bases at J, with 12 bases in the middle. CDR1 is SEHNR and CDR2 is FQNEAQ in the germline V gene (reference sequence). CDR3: CASSLASGPGYEQYF. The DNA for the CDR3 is TGTGCCAGCAGCTTAGCGTCAGGCCCGGGCTACGAGCAGTACTTC.

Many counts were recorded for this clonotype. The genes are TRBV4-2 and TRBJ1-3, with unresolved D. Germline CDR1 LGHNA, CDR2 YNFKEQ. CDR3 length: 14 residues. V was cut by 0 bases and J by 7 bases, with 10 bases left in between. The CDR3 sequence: CASSQEDVGNTIYF. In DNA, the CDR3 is TGTGCCAGCAGCCAAGAGGATGTGGGCAACACCATATATTTT.

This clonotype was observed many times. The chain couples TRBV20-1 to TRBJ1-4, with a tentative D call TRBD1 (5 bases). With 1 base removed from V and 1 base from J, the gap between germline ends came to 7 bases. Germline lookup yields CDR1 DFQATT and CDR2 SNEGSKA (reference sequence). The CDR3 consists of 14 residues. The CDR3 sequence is CSARGGGTNEKLFF. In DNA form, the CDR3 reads TGCAGTGCTAGAGGGGGGGGAACTAATGAAAAACTGTTTTTT.

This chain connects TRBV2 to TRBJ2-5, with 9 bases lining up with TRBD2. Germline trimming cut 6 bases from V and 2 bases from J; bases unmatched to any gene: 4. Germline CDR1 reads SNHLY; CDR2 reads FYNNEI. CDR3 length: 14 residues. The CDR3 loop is CASSDLAGQETQYF. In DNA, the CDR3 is TGTGCCAGCAGCGATCTAGCGGGGCAAGAGACCCAGTACTTC. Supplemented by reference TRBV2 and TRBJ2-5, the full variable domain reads EPEVTQTPSHQVTQMGQEVILRCVPISNHLYFYWYRQILGQKVEFLVSFYNNEISEKSEIFDDQFSVERPDGSNFTLKIRSTKLEDSAMYFCASSDLAGQETQYFGPGTRLLVL.

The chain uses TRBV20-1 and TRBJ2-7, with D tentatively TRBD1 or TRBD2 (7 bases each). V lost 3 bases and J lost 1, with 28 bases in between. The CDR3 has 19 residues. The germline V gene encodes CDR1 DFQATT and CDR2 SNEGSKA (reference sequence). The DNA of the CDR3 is TGCAGTGCTAGTCCCCGCCAGGGGGGGTATTCCCGATGGTCCTACGAGCAGTACTTC. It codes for CSASPRQGGYSRWSYEQYF.

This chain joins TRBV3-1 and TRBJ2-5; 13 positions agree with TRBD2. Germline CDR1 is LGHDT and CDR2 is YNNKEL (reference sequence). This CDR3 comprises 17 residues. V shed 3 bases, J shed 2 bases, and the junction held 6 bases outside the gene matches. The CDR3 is CASSHPRLAGGQETQYF. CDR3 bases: TGTGCCAGCAGCCATCCCAGACTAGCGGGGGGACAAGAGACCCAGTACTTC.

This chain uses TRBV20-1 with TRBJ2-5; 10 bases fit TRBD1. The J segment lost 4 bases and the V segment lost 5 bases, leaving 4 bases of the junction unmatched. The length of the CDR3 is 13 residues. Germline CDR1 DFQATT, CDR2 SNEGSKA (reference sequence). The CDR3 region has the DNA TGCAGTGCTCGGGACAGGGGCCGAGAGACCCAGTACTTC. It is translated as CSARDRGRETQYF.

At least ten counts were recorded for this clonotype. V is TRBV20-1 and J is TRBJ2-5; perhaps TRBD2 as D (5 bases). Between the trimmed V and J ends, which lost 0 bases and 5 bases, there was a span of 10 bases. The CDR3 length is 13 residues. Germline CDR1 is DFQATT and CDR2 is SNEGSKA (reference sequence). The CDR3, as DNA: TGCAGTGCTAGAGATCCAGGCGGGGAGACCCAGTACTTC. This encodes CSARDPGGETQYF.

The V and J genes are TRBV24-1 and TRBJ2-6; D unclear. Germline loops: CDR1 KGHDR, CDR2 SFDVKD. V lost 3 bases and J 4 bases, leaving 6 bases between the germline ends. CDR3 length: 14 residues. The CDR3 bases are TGTGCCACCAGTGATAATCAGGGGGCCAACGTCCTGACTTTC. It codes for CATSDNQGANVLTF.

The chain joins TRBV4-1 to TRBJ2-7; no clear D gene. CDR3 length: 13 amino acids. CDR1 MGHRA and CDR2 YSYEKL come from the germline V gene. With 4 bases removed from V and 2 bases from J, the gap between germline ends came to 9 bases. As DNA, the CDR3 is TGCGCCAGCAGCCCGACATTACCCTACGAGCAGTACTTC. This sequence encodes CASSPTLPYEQYF.

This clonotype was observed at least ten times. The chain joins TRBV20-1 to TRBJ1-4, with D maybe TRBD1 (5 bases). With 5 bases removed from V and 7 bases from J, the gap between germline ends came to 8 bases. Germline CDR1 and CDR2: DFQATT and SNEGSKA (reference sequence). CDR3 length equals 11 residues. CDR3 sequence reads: CSAGGREKLFF. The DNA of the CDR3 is TGCAGTGCTGGGGGACGTGAAAAACTGTTTTTT.

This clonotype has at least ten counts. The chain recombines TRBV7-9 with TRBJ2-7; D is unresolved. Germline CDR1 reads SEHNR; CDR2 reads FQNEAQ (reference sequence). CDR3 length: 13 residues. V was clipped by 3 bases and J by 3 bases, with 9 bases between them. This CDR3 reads CASSLGSDYEQYF. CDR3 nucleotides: TGTGCCAGCAGCTTGGGCAGCGACTACGAGCAGTACTTC.

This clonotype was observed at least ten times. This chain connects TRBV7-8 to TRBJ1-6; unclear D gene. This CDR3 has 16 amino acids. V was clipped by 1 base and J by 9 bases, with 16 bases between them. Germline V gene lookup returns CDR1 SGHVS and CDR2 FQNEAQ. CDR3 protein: CASSLGAGLTPSPLHF. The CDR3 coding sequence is TGTGCCAGCAGCTTAGGAGCGGGCCTCACCCCTTCACCCCTCCACTTT.

The CDR3 DNA reads TGTGCCAGCAGTTTGTTGTCAGGGAGGGGATACGAGCAGTACTTC. As protein: CASSLLSGRGYEQYF. The chain has TRBV12-3 or TRBV12-4 and TRBJ2-7, with 7 bases identical to TRBD2. With 3 bases clipped from V and 4 bases from J, the junction kept 9 bases outside the gene matches. This CDR3 has 15 amino acids.

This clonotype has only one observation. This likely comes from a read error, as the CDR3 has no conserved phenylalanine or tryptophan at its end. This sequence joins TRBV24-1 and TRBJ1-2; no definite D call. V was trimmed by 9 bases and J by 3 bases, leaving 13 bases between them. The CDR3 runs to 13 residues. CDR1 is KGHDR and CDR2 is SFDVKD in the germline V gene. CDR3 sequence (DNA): TGTGCCACCCAAGAGAGAGGGTACTATGGCTACACCTCC. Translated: CATQERGYYGYTS.

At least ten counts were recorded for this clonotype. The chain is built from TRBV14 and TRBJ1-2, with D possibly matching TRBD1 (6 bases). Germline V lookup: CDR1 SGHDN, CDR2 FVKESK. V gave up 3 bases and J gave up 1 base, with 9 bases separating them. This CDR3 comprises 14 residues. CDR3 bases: TGTGCCAGCAGCCACAGGGGCCATAACTATGGCTACACCTTC. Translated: CASSHRGHNYGYTF.

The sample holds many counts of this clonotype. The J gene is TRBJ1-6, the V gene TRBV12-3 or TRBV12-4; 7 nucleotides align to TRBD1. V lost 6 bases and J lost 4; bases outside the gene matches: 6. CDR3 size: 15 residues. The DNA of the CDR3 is TGTGCCAGCAGACCACAGGGGACATATAATTCACCCCTCCACTTT. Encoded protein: CASRPQGTYNSPLHF.

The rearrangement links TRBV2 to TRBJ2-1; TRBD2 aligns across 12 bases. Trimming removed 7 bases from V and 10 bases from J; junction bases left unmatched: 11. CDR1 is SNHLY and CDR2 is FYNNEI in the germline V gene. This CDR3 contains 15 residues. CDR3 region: CASTDRLAGGREQFF. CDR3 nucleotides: TGTGCCAGCACCGACAGGCTAGCGGGGGGGCGCGAGCAGTTCTTC.